Presented here are 31 T cell receptor beta chains from one specimen sequenced in a study of blood T cell repertoires in COVID-19. The repertoire was sequenced with immunoSEQ multiplex PCR; TCRdb's copy has only in-frame clones and lacks some. The repertoire consists of tens of thousands of clones, with 70% to 90% occurring once and the leading ten covering roughly 18%. Sequencing input: peripheral blood. The receptors were gathered from an older man in a cohort sampled during active COVID-19.

The chain carries TRBV6-5 and TRBJ1-6; D may be TRBD1 (6 bases). V was trimmed by 5 bases and J by 6 bases, leaving 11 bases between them. The CDR3 contains 14 residues. The germline CDR1 and CDR2 sequences are MNHEY and SVGAGI. The CDR3 is CASSQDSFNSPLHF. The CDR3 DNA follows: TGTGCCAGCAGTCAGGACAGTTTTAATTCACCCCTCCACTTT.

The genes are TRBV7-3 and TRBJ1-1, with D possibly being TRBD1 (6 bases). The CDR3 contains 15 residues. Trimming removed 1 base at V and 4 bases at J, with 13 bases between. Germline assignment: CDR1 SGHTA and CDR2 FQGTGA. The CDR3 protein is CASSLRGGRSTEAFF. The CDR3 DNA is TGTGCCAGCAGCTTAAGGGGGGGCCGCTCCACTGAAGCTTTCTTT.

This clone was detected once. V and J are TRBV27 and TRBJ2-7; 11 nucleotides agree with TRBD2. The CDR3 is 15 amino acids. In germline, CDR1 is MNHEY, CDR2 SMNVEV (reference sequence). J was trimmed by 4 bases and V by 5 bases; bases with no gene match: 7. CDR3 nucleotide sequence: TGTGCCAGCAGTCTCAAGACTAGCGGGGAGTACGAGCAGTACTTC. This translates into CASSLKTSGEYEQYF.

The chain carries TRBV19 and TRBJ1-1; no clear D gene. The V and J ends lost 3 bases and 0 bases respectively, with 11 bases between them. Germline CDR1 is LNHDA and CDR2 is SQIVND (reference sequence). This CDR3 contains 15 residues. Here the CDR3 reads CASSIYVGVNTEAFF. The CDR3 DNA reads TGTGCCAGTAGTATTTATGTTGGAGTGAACACTGAAGCTTTCTTT.

The V gene is TRBV3-1 (or the pseudogene TRBV3-2), the J gene TRBJ2-2; 8 bases line up with TRBD1. The germline CDR1 and CDR2 sequences are LGHDT and YNNKEL (reference sequence). The CDR3 totals 16 residues. V dropped 2 bases and J dropped 6; count of bases not matched to a gene: 8. The CDR3 is CASSQSRQGWPGELFF. The CDR3 DNA sequence: TGTGCCAGCAGCCAATCTCGACAGGGGTGGCCCGGGGAGCTGTTTTTT.

The chain uses TRBV6-5 and TRBJ1-2, with TRBD1 matching 7 bases. Germline CDR1 MNHEY, CDR2 SVGAGI. The V segment lost 5 bases and the J segment 5 bases; nucleotides outside the gene matches: 8. The CDR3 extends over 14 amino acids. The CDR3 sequence: CASSTRQGWYGYTF. CDR3 sequence (DNA): TGTGCCAGCAGTACCCGACAGGGTTGGTATGGCTACACCTTC.

The chain's CDR3 is CASSRGTSGPNDEQFF. The CDR3 DNA sequence: TGTGCCAGCAGCCGGGGAACTAGCGGCCCTAACGATGAGCAGTTCTTC. This chain links TRBV5-4 with TRBJ2-1, with TRBD2 matching 8 bases. V was clipped by 4 bases and J by 8 bases; unmatched bases: 14. This CDR3 contains 16 residues. Looked up from germline, CDR1 is SGHNT and CDR2 is YYREEE (reference sequence).

The gene calls are TRBV6-1 and TRBJ2-4; tentatively, D is TRBD1 (6 bases). V was trimmed by 4 bases and J by 0 bases, leaving 25 bases between them. The CDR3 has 20 amino acids. Per germline, CDR1 MNHNS and CDR2 SASEGT. The DNA of the CDR3 is TGTGCCAGCAGTGGCCGACAGGCGGTCGGTGAAATCCTAGCCAAAAACATTCAGTACTTC. Protein: CASSGRQAVGEILAKNIQYF.

In nucleotides, the CDR3 is TGTGCCAGCAGCAAAAGCCGCGAACTTGATTCGGGACGGGAGCGTTCACCCCTCCACTTT. As protein: CASSKSRELDSGRERSPLHF. This chain uses TRBV21-1 with TRBJ1-6. TRBV21-1 is termed a pseudogene. CDR3 length: 20 amino acids.

V and J are TRBV24-1 and TRBJ2-7; D is perhaps TRBD2 (7 bases). V shed 12 bases and J shed 3 bases, with 17 bases lying between them. The CDR3 has 13 residues. Germline loops: CDR1 KGHDR, CDR2 SFDVKD. The CDR3 DNA is TGTGCCGCGCGAATGGGGGGGCTCTACGAGCAGTACTTC. Protein sequence: CAARMGGLYEQYF.

The chain combines TRBV2 with TRBJ2-2; 8 bases are a match to TRBD2. The V gene end was trimmed by 4 bases and the J gene end by 6 bases; junction bases not matched to a gene: 7. The CDR3 totals 15 residues. Per germline, CDR1 SNHLY and CDR2 FYNNEI. The CDR3 bases are TGTGCCAGCAGTGCGGGGGGGCCGTTCGCCGGGGAGCTGTTTTTT. Residues: CASSAGGPFAGELFF.

This clone was seen once. V gene TRBV6-4 combines with J gene TRBJ2-1, with 7 bases fitting TRBD1. The CDR3 spans 14 residues. The V segment lost 4 bases and the J segment 8 bases; nucleotides outside the gene matches: 8. Germline-derived CDR1 and CDR2 are MRHNA and SNTAGT. This CDR3 reads CASSVQGLVDEQFF. As DNA, the CDR3 is TGTGCCAGCAGTGTACAGGGGTTAGTCGATGAGCAGTTCTTC.

This sequence joins TRBV5-5 and TRBJ1-5; TRBD1 matches 9 bases. From germline, CDR1 is SGHKS and CDR2 YYEKEE (reference sequence). Unmatched junction bases numbered 9, after V lost 4 bases and J lost 4 bases. The CDR3 length is 16 residues. The CDR3 coding sequence is TGTGCCAGCAGCGCAACCCCGGGACAGGGTAATCAGCCCCAGCATTTT. This codes for CASSATPGQGNQPQHF.

The chain employs TRBV27 and TRBJ2-7, with 11 positions matching TRBD1. Unmatched junction bases numbered 26, after V lost 7 bases and J lost 12 bases. Germline CDR1 is MNHEY and CDR2 is SMNVEV (reference sequence). There are 18 residues in the CDR3. The CDR3 sequence: CASTPTRDRGFQNPTPYV. The CDR3 DNA follows: TGTGCCAGCACCCCTACCCGGGACAGGGGGTTTCAGAACCCTACCCCGTACGTC.

The J gene is TRBJ1-3, the V gene TRBV5-6; D remains ambiguous. Trimming left V 0 bases short and J 4 bases short, with 8 bases between. In germline, CDR1 is SGHDT, CDR2 YYEEEE. This CDR3 has 14 amino acids. The CDR3 loop is CASSLAGYGNTIYF. The DNA for the CDR3 is TGTGCCAGCAGCTTGGCGGGGTACGGAAACACCATATATTTT.

This chain joins TRBV19 and TRBJ1-5; D is unclear. Germline lookup yields CDR1 LNHDA and CDR2 SQIVND (reference sequence). V gave up 6 bases and J gave up 3 bases, with 9 bases separating them. The CDR3 has 13 amino acids. CDR3 nucleotides: TGTGCCAGTAGGGCTGTTACCAATCAGCCCCAGCATTTT. As protein: CASRAVTNQPQHF.

This clone was detected once. This chain links TRBV11-2 with TRBJ1-4; 9 nucleotides line up with TRBD1. Germline V lookup: CDR1 SGHAT, CDR2 FQNNGV. The CDR3 extends over 14 amino acids. V lost 5 bases and J lost 6; bases outside the gene matches: 4. CDR3 region: CASSQDRGYEKLFF. CDR3 DNA: TGTGCCAGCAGCCAGGACAGGGGATATGAAAAACTGTTTTTT.

CDR3 sequence reads: CASRNIGGVHYGYTF. CDR3 DNA sequence: TGCGCCAGCAGAAACATTGGGGGGGTTCACTATGGCTACACCTTC. This chain links TRBV10-2 with TRBJ1-2, with TRBD1 as a possible D gene (5 bases). V lost 6 bases, J lost 3 bases, and 17 bases lay in between. Germline CDR1 WSHSY, CDR2 SAAADI. This CDR3 comprises 15 residues.

This chain connects TRBV6-4 to TRBJ2-1, with TRBD2 as a possible D gene (7 bases). Looked up from germline, CDR1 is MRHNA and CDR2 is SNTAGT. Trimming took off 4 bases at V and 4 bases at J, with 11 bases between the two ends. CDR3 length equals 14 residues. CDR3 DNA sequence: TGTGCCAGCAGTGTCGGGGGGCCTTACAATGAGCAGTTCTTC. This codes for CASSVGGPYNEQFF.

This clone was recorded only once. This chain joins TRBV5-4 and TRBJ2-3, with 7 bases aligning to TRBD1. Germline CDR1 is SGHNT and CDR2 is YYREEE (reference sequence). J gave up 1 base and V 2 bases, and 1 base lay outside the gene matches. This CDR3 comprises 14 residues. The CDR3 nucleotides read TGTGCCAGCAGCTTTGACAGGGGCACAGATACGCAGTATTTT. Translated, it gives CASSFDRGTDTQYF.

The J gene is TRBJ1-4, the V gene TRBV19, with TRBD1 matching over 8 bases. V gave up 3 bases and J gave up 8 bases; unmatched junction bases: 11. Germline V lookup: CDR1 LNHDA, CDR2 SQIVND (reference sequence). The CDR3 has 16 amino acids. The chain's CDR3 is CASSISPRGLNEKLFF. The CDR3 nucleotides are TGTGCCAGTAGTATCAGCCCCAGGGGGCTTAACGAAAAACTGTTTTTT.

V usage is TRBV19 and J usage is TRBJ2-1; maybe TRBD1 (6 bases). Germline CDR1 is LNHDA and CDR2 is SQIVND (reference sequence). The CDR3 totals 16 residues. The V and J ends lost 3 bases and 6 bases respectively, with 18 bases between them. The CDR3 sequence is CASSIPYFDRSNEQFF. The CDR3 DNA follows: TGTGCCAGTAGTATTCCCTATTTCGACAGGTCCAATGAGCAGTTCTTC.

This chain uses TRBV2 with TRBJ2-3, with no clear D. The CDR3 is 14 residues long. Trimming left V 6 bases short and J 0 bases short, with 10 bases between. Germline-derived CDR1 and CDR2 are SNHLY and FYNNEI. The CDR3 bases are TGTGCCAGCAGCCAGTTAATTAGCACAGATACGCAGTATTTT. It codes for CASSQLISTDTQYF.

This rearrangement joins TRBV18 to TRBJ2-5; 8 positions agree with TRBD1. CDR1 KGHSH and CDR2 LQKENI come from the germline V gene. The ends lost 6 bases at V and 5 bases at J; junction bases unmatched: 8. The CDR3 consists of 14 residues. CDR3 amino acids: CASSQDRASETQYF. In DNA, the CDR3 is TGTGCCAGCTCTCAGGACAGGGCGAGCGAGACCCAGTACTTC.

The chain carries TRBV19 and TRBJ1-1; no definite D call. The CDR3 runs to 13 residues. Germline V gene lookup returns CDR1 LNHDA and CDR2 SQIVND (reference sequence). The V end was cut by 3 bases, the J end by 6 bases, with 11 bases between. In nucleotides, the CDR3 is TGTGCCAGTAGTATCCGGGAGGGATCTGAAGCTTTCTTT. Translated: CASSIREGSEAFF.

This chain uses TRBV7-2 with TRBJ1-2; TRBD1 might be the D (6 bases). The CDR3 runs 14 residues. The V gene lost 3 bases and the J gene lost 8 bases, with 16 bases spanning the gap. Looked up from germline, CDR1 is SGHTA and CDR2 is FQGNSA. As DNA, the CDR3 is TGTGCCAGCAGCTTCTCCGTCAGGGGCCAGGGCTACACCTTC. Amino acid sequence: CASSFSVRGQGYTF.

V and J are TRBV5-1 and TRBJ1-5, with D perhaps matching TRBD1 (6 bases). Germline CDR1 reads SGHRS; CDR2 reads YFSETQ. The CDR3 totals 15 residues. Trimming stripped 4 bases from V and 7 bases from J, with 18 bases between. The DNA of the CDR3 is TGCGCCAGCAGCCCGGGGGGTCAGCAGGGGCAGCCCCAGCATTTT. The encoded protein is CASSPGGQQGQPQHF.

This rearrangement joins TRBV2 to TRBJ1-6, with 9 bases fitting TRBD1. V lost 4 bases and J lost 9; bases outside the gene matches: 10. The CDR3 consists of 16 residues. Germline loops: CDR1 SNHLY, CDR2 FYNNEI. This chain's CDR3 is CASSVNPGTGSSPLHF. The CDR3, as DNA: TGTGCCAGCAGTGTCAACCCCGGGACAGGGAGTTCACCCCTCCACTTT. Drawing the rest from reference TRBV2 and TRBJ1-6, the complete variable domain is EPEVTQTPSHQVTQMGQEVILRCVPISNHLYFYWYRQILGQKVEFLVSFYNNEISEKSEIFDDQFSVERPDGSNFTLKIRSTKLEDSAMYFCASSVNPGTGSSPLHFGNGTRLTVT.

This clone was counted a single time. This chain links TRBV2 with TRBJ1-5; no reliable D call. The germline V and J ends were trimmed by 6 bases and 3 bases, with 15 bases remaining between them. The germline CDR1 and CDR2 sequences are SNHLY and FYNNEI. CDR3 length: 15 residues. CDR3 residues: CASRRNNAHNQPQHF. CDR3 coding DNA: TGTGCCAGCAGAAGAAACAATGCTCACAATCAGCCCCAGCATTTT.

J is TRBJ2-5 and V is TRBV5-4, with TRBD2 as a possible D gene (5 bases). Trimming removed 5 bases from V and 2 bases from J, with 13 bases in between. The V gene's germline CDR1 is SGHNT and CDR2 YYREEE (reference sequence). The CDR3 runs to 14 residues. The CDR3 here is CASRLYPGQETQYF. As DNA, the CDR3 is TGTGCCAGCAGGCTGTATCCGGGGCAAGAGACCCAGTACTTC.

The chain links TRBV18 to TRBJ2-3, with TRBD2 matching over 8 bases. Germline-derived CDR1 and CDR2 are KGHSH and LQKENI. With V trimmed by 5 bases and J by 0 bases, 7 bases remained unmatched. The CDR3 consists of 16 residues. The CDR3: CASSASGGLSTDTQYF. The CDR3 nucleotides are TGTGCCAGCTCAGCTTCGGGGGGGCTGAGCACAGATACGCAGTATTTT.